This T cell receptor (beta chain) originates from a study of T-cell memory formation after mild COVID-19. The trim removed 10 bases at V and 5 bases at J, leaving 5 bases unmatched. The CDR3 extends over 13 amino acids. Looked up from germline, CDR1 is SEHNR and CDR2 is FQNEAQ (reference sequence). TCRdb re-called the 5' RACE reads through MiXCR, storing one row per CDR3 protein. This table has nearly 110,000 distinct CDR3 sequences, around 11% appearing once. The sequencing input was PBMCs or a T cell subset sorted from them (not recorded which). This chain uses TRBV7-9 with TRBJ2-1; the match to TRBD2 covers 10 bases. This clonotype originated in an adult woman who had mild COVID-19 (a few samples of this study predate the infection). Cell type and time point are not known. The CDR3 sequence is CATKAGGDNEQFF. CDR3 DNA: TGTGCCACCAAAGCGGGGGGGGACAATGAGCAGTTCTTC.